The 5 T cell receptor beta chains below come from one sample, sequenced in a study of early T cells in non-severe SARS-CoV-2 infection. TCRdb re-called the 5' RACE reads with MiXCR, one entry per CDR3 protein. Seen here are tens of thousands of distinct CDR3 sequences, approximately 3.8% observed once, and the top ten hold around 5.6%. The sample comprised whole blood. All receptors derive from an adult who was a healthcare worker with PCR-confirmed SARS-CoV-2 infection or an uninfected control (not recorded which).

This clonotype was seen many times. The chain couples TRBV3-1 to TRBJ2-6; D may be TRBD1 or TRBD2 (5 bases each). The germline CDR1 and CDR2 sequences are LGHDT and YNNKEL (reference sequence). Trimming stripped 0 bases from V and 2 bases from J, with 8 bases between. This CDR3 is 16 amino acids long. In DNA, the CDR3 is TGTGCCAGCAGCCAAGAGCAGGGAGCTGGGGCCAACGTCCTGACTTTC. It translates to CASSQEQGAGANVLTF.

This clonotype was picked up many times. The rearrangement links TRBV21-1 to TRBJ1-5; the D call in the table, TRBD1, was not verified against the DNA. TRBV21-1 is reported as a pseudogene. The CDR3 sequence is 19 residues long. CDR3 coding DNA: TGTGCCAGCAGCAAAGCGCTTTGGGGGAACAGGGGGAGCAATCAGCCCCAGCATTTT. This codes for CASSKALWGNRGSNQPQHF.

This clonotype was counted at least ten times. This chain links TRBV7-2 with TRBJ2-3; D gene unclear. The germline CDR1 and CDR2 sequences are SGHTA and FQGNSA. This CDR3 spans 14 amino acids. Trimming shortened V by 6 bases and J by 0 bases, and 10 bases separated the two germline ends. As DNA, the CDR3 is TGTGCCAGCAGTCCTTGGGGTAGCACAGATACGCAGTATTTT. This codes for CASSPWGSTDTQYF.

This clonotype was seen many times. The CDR3 sequence is CSARTGGIETQYF. In DNA, the CDR3 is TGCAGTGCTAGGACAGGGGGCATAGAGACCCAGTACTTC. The rearrangement joins TRBV20-1 to TRBJ2-5; 10 bases agree with TRBD1. CDR1 and CDR2 (germline): DFQATT, SNEGSKA (reference sequence). This CDR3 is 13 amino acids long. V trimming: 3 bases; J trimming: 4 bases; junction bases outside the gene matches: 2.

The table lists this clonotype with many counts. V is TRBV7-2 and J is TRBJ1-4, with D unresolved. The length of the CDR3 is 13 residues. V was trimmed by 1 base and J by 7 bases, leaving 7 bases between them. The germline gives CDR1 SGHTA, CDR2 FQGNSA. This chain's CDR3 is CASSLDPGEKLFF. For the CDR3, the DNA is TGTGCCAGCAGCTTAGATCCCGGTGAAAAACTGTTTTTT. Full variable domain (outside the CDR3, taken from reference TRBV7-2 and TRBJ1-4): GAGVSQSPSNKVTEKGKDVELRCDPISGHTALYWYRQSLGQGLEFLIYFQGNSAPDKSGLPSDRFSAERTGGSVSTLTIQRTQQEDSAVYLCASSLDPGEKLFFGSGTQLSVL.